These 6 T cell receptor beta chains share one sample of origin, sequenced in a study of shared T cell receptors in the human thymus. Clones were sequenced by immunoSEQ multiplex PCR, and TCRdb holds only the in-frame ones, with some missing. The data contain under 700,000 clones, around three quarters of them singletons. This sample was shared with a second study, whose subject was human thymus T cells.

Input material: thymocytes. The receptors stem from a boy under three years old with a congenital heart defect.

V usage is TRBV13 and J usage is TRBJ1-1; 7 bases are a match to TRBD1. The CDR3 sequence is 15 residues long. Germline trimming cut 5 bases from V and 1 base from J; bases unmatched to any gene: 7. In germline, CDR1 is PRHDT, CDR2 FYEKMQ (reference sequence). CDR3 sequence reads: CASSGHRGRNTEAFF. The CDR3 nucleotides read TGTGCCAGCAGCGGTCACAGGGGACGGAACACTGAAGCTTTCTTT.

The chain employs TRBV5-4 and TRBJ2-1, with 7 bases that match TRBD2. Germline CDR1 reads SGHNT; CDR2 reads YYREEE (reference sequence). This CDR3 is built from 19 residues. J lost 0 bases, V lost 1 base, and 13 bases had no gene match. The CDR3 DNA sequence: TGTGCCAGCAGCTTGTCGGCCGACGGCGGGAGTTTCTCCTACAATGAGCAGTTCTTC. This encodes CASSLSADGGSFSYNEQFF. The full variable domain, rest sourced from reference TRBV5-4 and TRBJ2-1, is ETGVTQSPTHLIKTRGQQVTLRCSSQSGHNTVSWYQQALGQGPQFIFQYYREEENGRGNFPPRFSGLQFPNYSSELNVNALELDDSALYLCASSLSADGGSFSYNEQFFGPGTRLTVL.

This clone occurred a few times. The genes are TRBV6-6 and TRBJ1-2; D remains unclear. Germline-derived CDR1 and CDR2 are MNHNY and SVGAGI (reference sequence). Trimming left V 8 bases short and J 5 bases short, with 24 bases between. The CDR3 has 16 amino acids. The CDR3: CASVRSCGVWIYGYTF. DNA of the CDR3: TGTGCCAGCGTTAGAAGCTGCGGGGTATGGATATATGGCTACACCTTC.

As concerns this clone: The conserved final phenylalanine or tryptophan is absent from the CDR3, which likely points to a read error. Because the CDR3's place on the DNA is in doubt, the DNA is left out and the CDR3 is given as listed by TCRdb. This rearrangement joins TRBV5-3 to TRBJ2-3; TRBD2 reflects the table's D call only, with no check against the DNA. TRBV5-3 is identified as an open reading frame with a role that is uncertain. The CDR3 sequence runs 12 residues, both termini included. CDR3 region: CARSLGRLAGPI.

In DNA, the CDR3 is TGCAGCGTTGAAGATATGCCGGGGCGGGCAGGACTAGGGCCCCCCGATGAGCAGTTCTTC. The encoded protein is CSVEDMPGRAGLGPPDEQFF. V is TRBV29-1 and J is TRBJ2-1, with 7 bases fitting TRBD2. The junction had 25 bases not matched to a gene; V was cut back by 0 bases and J by 8 bases. The CDR3 sequence is 20 residues long. Germline V gives CDR1 SQVTM, CDR2 ANQGSEA.

The rearrangement links TRBV15 to TRBJ1-1; D is undetermined. V was cut by 3 bases and J by 2 bases, with 13 bases left in between. This CDR3 comprises 15 residues. Per the germline V gene, CDR1 is LNHNV and CDR2 is YYDKDF (reference sequence). CDR3 in amino acids: CATSRARSRNTEAFF. The CDR3 region has the DNA TGTGCCACCAGCAGGGCCCGTTCCCGAAACACTGAAGCTTTCTTT.